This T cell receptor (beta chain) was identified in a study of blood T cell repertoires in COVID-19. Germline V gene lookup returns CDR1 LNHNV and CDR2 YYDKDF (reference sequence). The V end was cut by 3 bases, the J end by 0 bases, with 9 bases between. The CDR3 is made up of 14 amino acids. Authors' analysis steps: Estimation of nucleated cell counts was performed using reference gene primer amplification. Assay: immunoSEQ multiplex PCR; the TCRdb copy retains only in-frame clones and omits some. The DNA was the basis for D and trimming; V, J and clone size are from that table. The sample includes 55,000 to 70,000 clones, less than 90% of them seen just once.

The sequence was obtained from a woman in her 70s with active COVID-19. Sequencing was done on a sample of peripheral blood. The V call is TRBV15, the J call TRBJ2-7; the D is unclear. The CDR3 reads CATSSFRSSYEQYF. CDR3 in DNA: TGTGCCACCAGCAGCTTTAGGAGCTCCTACGAGCAGTACTTC.